This T cell receptor beta chain was identified during a study of cytomegalovirus exposure and HLA in healthy donors. Regarding the study as a whole: Later findings reportedly placed an Asian-associated ancestry cluster below the roughly 700-donor mean for N-insertions.

This clone was observed a single time. Its antigen remains unidentified. The PCR employed 60 Vbeta primers together with 13 Jbeta primers. Clones were sequenced by immunoSEQ multiplex PCR, and TCRdb holds only the in-frame ones, with some missing. The sample yields about 160,000 clones, about four fifths seen once. This CDR3 is 14 amino acids long. The germline V gene encodes CDR1 LNHDA and CDR2 SQIVND (reference sequence). Trimming cost V 3 bases and J 8 bases; bases outside gene matches: 6. The TCR was taken from a man younger than 40 in good health and CMV-seronegative. The sample consisted of PBMCs. The chain couples TRBV19 to TRBJ2-1; 8 nucleotides line up with TRBD2. CDR3 DNA sequence: TGTGCCAGTAGTATGACTAGCGCATTCGATGAGCAGTTCTTC. It specifies CASSMTSAFDEQFF.